The clone carrying this T cell receptor beta chain was observed a few times. Its specificity is not known. As the sequencing template, cDNA was produced by extracting RNA and reverse transcribing it. The protocol was immunoSEQ multiplex PCR, while the TCRdb copy is restricted to in-frame clones and leaves out a portion. The table shows more than 150,000 clones, with approximately 51% occurring only once. This sample's treatment: oral pan-JAK inhibitor, 5-10 mg twice daily. Alopecia areata patients provided lesional scalp punch biopsies and peripheral blood, both collected for the study. This sample stems from a study of CD8+ T cells in alopecia areata. About the research overall: Those treated were given oral tofacitinib at 5 to 10 mg twice daily. Affected scalp percentage set treated patients' severity scores.

Trimming took 3 bases from V and 1 from J; bases not matched to a gene: 4. The CDR3 loop spans 15 amino acids. Germline CDR1 reads MNHEY; CDR2 reads SMNVEV (reference sequence). Regarding the study as a whole: There were many expanded lesional clones persisting in scalp and blood during tofacitinib.

Specimen: CD8+ T cells sorted from blood, collected at roughly week 52, from a patient treated with tofacitinib. The chain is built from TRBV27 and TRBJ2-3, with TRBD2 identical over 7 bases. This receptor was obtained from a human donor with alopecia areata. The CDR3 here is CASSFMAGGTDTQYF. The CDR3 region has the DNA TGTGCCAGCAGTTTCATGGCGGGGGGCACAGATACGCAGTATTTT.